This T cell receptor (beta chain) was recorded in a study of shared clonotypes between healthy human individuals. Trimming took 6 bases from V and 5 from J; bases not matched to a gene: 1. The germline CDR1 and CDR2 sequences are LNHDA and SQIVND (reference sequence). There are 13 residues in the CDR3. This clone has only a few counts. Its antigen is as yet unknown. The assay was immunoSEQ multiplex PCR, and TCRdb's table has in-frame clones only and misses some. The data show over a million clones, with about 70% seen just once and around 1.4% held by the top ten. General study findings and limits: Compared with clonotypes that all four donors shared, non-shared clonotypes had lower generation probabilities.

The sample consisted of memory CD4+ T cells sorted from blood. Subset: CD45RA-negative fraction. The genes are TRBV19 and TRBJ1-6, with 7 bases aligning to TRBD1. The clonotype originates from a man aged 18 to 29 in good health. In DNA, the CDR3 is TGTGCCAGTAGCGGACAGGATAATTCACCCCTCCACTTT. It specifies CASSGQDNSPLHF. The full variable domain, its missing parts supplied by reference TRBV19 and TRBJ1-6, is DGGITQSPKYLFRKEGQNVTLSCEQNLNHDAMYWYRQDPGQGLRLIYYSQIVNDFQKGDIAEGYSVSREKKESFPLTVTSAQKNPTAFYLCASSGQDNSPLHFGNGTRLTVT.